This TCR beta chain was recovered during a study of CXCR3-negative and CXCR3-positive naive CD8 T cells. Notes on the study in general: Both naive subsets, CXCR3-negative and CXCR3-positive, displayed similar TRBV-TRBJ usage, unlike memory cells. The TRB CDR3s that CXCR3-positive naive cells carried were more hydrophobic than those of CXCR3-negative naive cells. Diversity in memory CD8+ cells fell much lower than the comparably high levels seen in both naive subsets.

cDNA libraries for TRB were generated by 5' RACE incorporating UMI labels. TCRdb reanalyzed the 5' RACE reads and collapses them to one entry per CDR3 protein, without DNA. The sample totals 100,000 to 150,000 distinct CDR3 sequences. CDR3 length: 16 amino acids. Germline-derived CDR1 and CDR2 are ENHRY and SYGVKD. Regarding this clonotype: No antigen is known for it.

The TCR was taken from a human donor in good health. Some clones in this sample may be carry-over from other donors' samples. The chain has TRBV10-3 and TRBJ2-1; TCRdb reports TRBD2, a call that lacks DNA to check it against. Source material: naive CXCR3- CD8+ T cells from blood. Subset specified: CD45RO-CCR7+CD27+CD95- naive CD8+ T cells lacking CXCR3 (TNR3-). The CDR3 sequence: CAISETLAGNRNEQFF.